Following are 25 T cell receptor beta chains from one sample sequenced in a study of technical replicates of blood from four donors. Generated by immunoSEQ multiplex PCR, the TCRdb table keeps only in-frame clones and is missing some. The sample consists of about 81,000 clones, almost 96% of them appearing once. The sequencing input was T cells isolated from PBMCs. These receptors came from a human donor in good health.

This clone came up once. The V gene is TRBV5-8, the J gene TRBJ1-5; 7 nucleotides line up with TRBD1. V dropped 6 bases and J dropped 2; count of bases not matched to a gene: 8. The CDR3 sequence is 15 residues long. Germline CDR1 is SGHTS and CDR2 is YDEGEE. In DNA, the CDR3 is TGTGCCAGCATTATGACAGGGTCGGGCAATCAGCCCCAGCATTTT. Protein sequence: CASIMTGSGNQPQHF.

The V gene is TRBV27, the J gene TRBJ1-1; the D is unclear. Trimming pared 7 bases from V and 1 base from J, leaving 4 bases between. Per germline, CDR1 MNHEY and CDR2 SMNVEV (reference sequence). This CDR3 has 11 residues. The CDR3 bases are TGTGCCAGCACCTCGAACACTGAAGCTTTCTTT. Translated, it gives CASTSNTEAFF.

J is TRBJ2-7 and V is TRBV21-1; TRBD1 reflects the table's D call only, with no check against the DNA. TRBV21-1 is designated a pseudogene. This CDR3 comprises 16 residues. The CDR3 loop reads CASSKLQGQGGYEQYF. Written as DNA, the CDR3 is TGTGCCAGCAGCAAACTACAGGGCCAGGGGGGTTACGAGCAGTACTTC.

CDR3 DNA sequence: TGTGCCAGTAGTATGCAAGGCGGGAGTGTCCTCGGGTACGAGCAGTACTTC. Protein sequence: CASSMQGGSVLGYEQYF. The chain uses TRBV19 and TRBJ2-7; 7 positions agree with TRBD2. With 3 bases clipped from V and 4 bases from J, the junction kept 15 bases outside the gene matches. Per the germline V gene, CDR1 is LNHDA and CDR2 is SQIVND (reference sequence). The CDR3 covers 17 residues. The full variable domain, with the rest looked up from reference TRBV19 and TRBJ2-7, is DGGITQSPKYLFRKEGQNVTLSCEQNLNHDAMYWYRQDPGQGLRLIYYSQIVNDFQKGDIAEGYSVSREKKESFPLTVTSAQKNPTAFYLCASSMQGGSVLGYEQYFGPGTRLTVT.

The V call is TRBV11-3, the J call TRBJ2-3; 12 bases align to TRBD1. With 6 bases clipped from V and 1 base from J, the junction kept 5 bases outside the gene matches. The CDR3 runs 16 residues. The germline V gene has CDR1 SGHNT and CDR2 YENEEA. CDR3 sequence (DNA): TGTGCCAGCAGACGGGACAGGGGGCTAGGCACAGATACGCAGTATTTT. Its translation is CASRRDRGLGTDTQYF.

V usage is TRBV7-2 and J usage is TRBJ2-4; D is unclear. Germline values: CDR1 SGHTA, CDR2 FQGNSA. The CDR3 runs 15 residues. Trimming removed 1 base from V and 2 bases from J, with 9 bases in between. The CDR3 DNA sequence: TGTGCCAGCAGCTTAGGAAGAGAAACCAAAAACATTCAGTACTTC. It codes for CASSLGRETKNIQYF.

In nucleotides, the CDR3 is TGTGCCAGCAGTTTTAAAGGAGGTCCCTACGAGCAGTACTTC. This gives the protein CASSFKGGPYEQYF. V usage is TRBV27 and J usage is TRBJ2-7; D may be TRBD2 (5 bases). The CDR3 covers 14 residues. The ends were cut back, 3 bases at V and 2 bases at J, with 11 bases in the middle. CDR1 MNHEY and CDR2 SMNVEV come from the germline V gene (reference sequence).

This chain joins TRBV4-1 and TRBJ1-2, with 8 bases identical to TRBD1. The CDR3 runs 16 residues. V lost 3 bases and J lost 4; bases outside the gene matches: 10. Germline CDR1 and CDR2: MGHRA and YSYEKL. CDR3 region: CASSHGQGKVSYGYTF. CDR3 nucleotides: TGCGCCAGCAGCCACGGACAGGGTAAGGTTAGCTATGGCTACACCTTC.

The genes are TRBV7-6 and TRBJ2-1; 8 bases are a match to TRBD2. The J segment lost 5 bases and the V segment lost 5 bases, leaving 11 bases of the junction unmatched. The germline V gene has CDR1 SGHVS and CDR2 FNYEAQ. The CDR3 contains 16 residues. CDR3 region: CASSQRLAGRNNEQFF. Written as DNA, the CDR3 is TGTGCCAGCAGCCAACGCCTAGCGGGTCGCAACAATGAGCAGTTCTTC.

This chain joins TRBV7-9 and TRBJ2-5; 10 bases map to TRBD2. The CDR3 is 15 residues long. J lost 2 bases, V lost 7 bases, and 7 bases had no gene match. CDR1 is SEHNR, CDR2 FQNEAQ, per germline (reference sequence). In DNA, the CDR3 is TGTGCCAGCACCCTAGGGACTAGCGTGCAAGAGACCCAGTACTTC. Residues: CASTLGTSVQETQYF. Using reference TRBV7-9 and TRBJ2-5 for the parts outside the CDR3, the full variable domain is DTGVSQNPRHKITKRGQNVTFRCDPISEHNRLYWYRQTLGQGPEFLTYFQNEAQLEKSRLLSDRFSAERPKGSFSTLEIQRTEQGDSAMYLCASTLGTSVQETQYFGPGTRLLVL.

This clone was seen once. The V gene is TRBV12-5, the J gene TRBJ1-2; TRBD1 agrees at 7 bases. After removal of 3 bases from V and 2 bases from J, the junction contained 6 bases not matched to a gene. This CDR3 region has 15 residues. CDR1 and CDR2 from the germline V gene are LGHNT and FRNRAP. The CDR3 bases are TGTGCTAGTGGTTTAAGACAGGGAAGGAACTATGGCTACACCTTC. Amino acids: CASGLRQGRNYGYTF.

The chain is built from TRBV7-2 and TRBJ2-7, with 12 bases matching TRBD2. This CDR3 comprises 14 residues. J lost 3 bases, V lost 5 bases, and 2 bases had no gene match. CDR1 is SGHTA and CDR2 is FQGNSA in the germline V gene. CDR3 nucleotide sequence: TGTGCCAGCAGCACACTAGCGGGAGGCTACGAGCAGTACTTC. Amino acid sequence: CASSTLAGGYEQYF. Complete variable domain (other parts from reference TRBV7-2 and TRBJ2-7): GAGVSQSPSNKVTEKGKDVELRCDPISGHTALYWYRQSLGQGLEFLIYFQGNSAPDKSGLPSDRFSAERTGGSVSTLTIQRTQQEDSAVYLCASSTLAGGYEQYFGPGTRLTVT.

The chain links TRBV4-2 to TRBJ2-2, with 10 bases aligning to TRBD2. The CDR3 is 16 amino acids. With V trimmed by 4 bases and J by 7 bases, 9 bases remained unmatched. The germline CDR1 and CDR2 sequences are LGHNA and YNFKEQ. The CDR3 bases are TGTGCCAGCAGCCTGCCCTTAGCGGGAGGTTTCGGGGAGCTGTTTTTT. Its translation: CASSLPLAGGFGELFF.

The chain links TRBV7-6 to TRBJ2-5, with 7 bases matching TRBD2. Germline V gives CDR1 SGHVS, CDR2 FNYEAQ. The V gene end was trimmed by 1 base and the J gene end by 5 bases; junction bases not matched to a gene: 4. The CDR3 spans 14 residues. This CDR3 is CASSLEREVETQYF. Written as DNA, the CDR3 is TGTGCCAGCAGCTTAGAGCGGGAAGTTGAGACCCAGTACTTC.

CDR3 residues: CASKLTGGHQPQHF. The CDR3 coding sequence is TGTGCCAGCAAGTTAACAGGGGGCCATCAGCCCCAGCATTTT. The chain employs TRBV27 and TRBJ1-5; 9 bases align to TRBD1. Germline V gives CDR1 MNHEY, CDR2 SMNVEV (reference sequence). Losses at the gene ends were 7 bases for V and 5 bases for J; bases not matched to a gene: 6. The CDR3 contains 14 residues.

This chain joins TRBV11-2 and TRBJ2-2; no firm D call. Germline-derived CDR1 and CDR2 are SGHAT and FQNNGV. This CDR3 has 16 amino acids. The V gene lost 0 bases and the J gene lost 3 bases, with 11 bases spanning the gap. The CDR3 DNA reads TGTGCCAGCAGCTTAGAGACCCAACAGTACACCGGGGAGCTGTTTTTT. Translated, it gives CASSLETQQYTGELFF.

The rearrangement links TRBV10-2 to TRBJ2-3, with 11 nucleotides matching TRBD2. Germline V gene sequence: CDR1 WSHSY, CDR2 SAAADI. The length of the CDR3 is 15 residues. V shed 3 bases, J shed 3 bases, and the junction held 2 bases outside the gene matches. This CDR3 is CASSEGTSGTDTQYF. In DNA, the CDR3 is TGCGCCAGCAGTGAAGGGACTAGCGGTACAGATACGCAGTATTTT.

V gene TRBV29-1 combines with J gene TRBJ2-5; a possible D gene is TRBD1 (6 bases). V lost 7 bases, J lost 5 bases, and 8 bases lay in between. CDR1 and CDR2 from the germline V gene are SQVTM and ANQGSEA. The CDR3 has 10 residues. The CDR3 here is CSAQGETQYF. CDR3 nucleotides: TGCAGCGCCCAGGGGGAGACCCAGTACTTC.

The chain links TRBV2 to TRBJ2-5; 9 bases line up with TRBD1. J was trimmed by 4 bases and V by 5 bases; bases with no gene match: 5. Germline loops: CDR1 SNHLY, CDR2 FYNNEI. The CDR3 runs 14 residues. The CDR3 sequence is CASSPGQGIETQYF. The CDR3 DNA is TGTGCCAGCAGTCCGGGACAGGGAATAGAGACCCAGTACTTC. Together with reference TRBV2 and TRBJ2-5, the CDR3 gives the full variable domain: EPEVTQTPSHQVTQMGQEVILRCVPISNHLYFYWYRQILGQKVEFLVSFYNNEISEKSEIFDDQFSVERPDGSNFTLKIRSTKLEDSAMYFCASSPGQGIETQYFGPGTRLLVL.

J is TRBJ2-7 and V is TRBV7-9; the D gene is possibly TRBD2 (5 bases). CDR1 and CDR2 from the germline V gene are SEHNR and FQNEAQ (reference sequence). The CDR3 sequence is 15 residues long. V was pared by 3 bases and J by 0 bases, with 12 bases between. The DNA of the CDR3 is TGTGCCAGCAGCTTTCCCCTGGGGAGCTCCTACGAGCAGTACTTC. Amino acids: CASSFPLGSSYEQYF.

The chain recombines TRBV5-1 with TRBJ2-7; TRBD1 might be the D (5 bases). V lost 5 bases, J lost 3 bases, and 12 bases lay in between. Germline CDR1 is SGHRS and CDR2 is YFSETQ. CDR3 length: 13 residues. The DNA for the CDR3 is TGCGCCAGCAGTGCAGGGATTGGCTACGAGCAGTACTTC. Translating gives CASSAGIGYEQYF.

The chain has TRBV6-5 and TRBJ2-7; 12 bases match TRBD2. Trimming at V came to 4 bases and at J to 3 bases, leaving 4 bases not matched to a gene. The CDR3 has 15 amino acids. Germline CDR1 and CDR2: MNHEY and SVGAGI. This CDR3 is CASSSRLAGDYEQYF. The CDR3 nucleotides are TGTGCCAGCAGTTCCAGACTAGCGGGAGACTACGAGCAGTACTTC.

The chain has TRBV2 and TRBJ2-7; D is unclear. Per the germline V gene, CDR1 is SNHLY and CDR2 is FYNNEI. This CDR3 spans 12 amino acids. V was cut by 6 bases and J by 0 bases, with 6 bases left in between. Written as DNA, the CDR3 is TGTGCCAGCAGAAGGAGCTCCTACGAGCAGTACTTC. Residues: CASRRSSYEQYF.

V usage is TRBV4-3 and J usage is TRBJ1-1; TRBD1 is a possible D gene (5 bases). The CDR3 consists of 13 residues. The germline V gene has CDR1 LGHNA and CDR2 YSLEER. Trimming cost V 3 bases and J 5 bases, with 10 bases left between them. The CDR3 reads CASSQTVGTEAFF. Here the CDR3 DNA reads TGCGCCAGCAGCCAGACAGTGGGGACTGAAGCTTTCTTT.

The CDR3 coding sequence is TGCGCCAGCAGTCCGGGAGCGGGACAGGGACGCAATCAGCCCCAGCATTTT. Translating it yields CASSPGAGQGRNQPQHF. The V and J genes are TRBV4-3 and TRBJ1-5, with 9 bases lining up with TRBD1. Trimming at V came to 6 bases and at J to 2 bases, leaving 11 bases not matched to a gene. Per germline, CDR1 LGHNA and CDR2 YSLEER. The CDR3 extends over 17 amino acids.